This T cell receptor (beta chain) was captured by sequencing in a study of blood T cell repertoires in COVID-19. Study-level information: Collection of acute and convalescent COVID-19 samples took place in the United States, Italy and Spain. T cells, B-cell-depleted T cells, or PBMCs supplied cDNA or gDNA.

V was cut by 4 bases and J by 8 bases, with 14 bases left in between. This CDR3 comprises 13 residues. CDR1 and CDR2 from the germline V gene are LGHDT and YNNKEL (reference sequence). Original processing notes: How many nucleated cells were present was estimated from reference gene primer amplification. Some clones are missing from TCRdb's copy, which holds only in-frame ones; the method was immunoSEQ multiplex PCR. From that table come the V and J calls and clone size; the DNA was used to work out D and trimming. The repertoire has approximately 84,000 clones, 70% to 80% of them found once; the top ten carry about 5.7%.

The TCR was taken from a man aged 50 to 59 with active or convalescent COVID-19. The sequencing sample was made of peripheral blood. The chain joins TRBV3-1 (or the pseudogene TRBV3-2) to TRBJ1-1; D may be TRBD1 (6 bases). CDR3 protein: CASSPRDMKEAFF. In DNA, the CDR3 is TGTGCCAGCAGCCCACGGGACATGAAAGAAGCTTTCTTT.